This T cell receptor beta chain is from a study of T cells in Graves' hyperthyroidism and ophthalmopathy. Study conclusions and caveats: Onset of ophthalmopathy came a median approximately 6.5 months after the model predicted it. A model of 13 V-J pairs discriminated ophthalmopathy from stable hyperthyroidism.

This clonotype has only a few counts. What it recognizes is unknown. The diagnoses drew upon clinical symptoms, serum thyroxine and TRAb, thyroid ultrasound and orbital computed tomography. The investigators amplified TCR beta CDR3 regions from RNA transcripts. RT-PCR in the first round (using the HTBI primer set) targeted the TCR CDR3. MiXCR, applied by TCRdb to the multiplex PCR reads, yields one record per CDR3 protein. The data contain 490,000 or so distinct CDR3 sequences, 15% to 20% of them singletons. The CDR3 covers 13 residues. CDR1 and CDR2 from the germline V gene are SEHNR and FQNEAQ (reference sequence). Between the trimmed V and J ends, which lost 5 bases and 5 bases, there was a span of 10 bases.

The V call is TRBV7-9, the J call TRBJ2-1; unclear D gene. The receptor comes from a man aged 40-50 years with Graves' ophthalmopathy. Sequencing input: blood. The CDR3 loop reads CASSPGLHNEQFF. As DNA, the CDR3 is TGTGCCAGCAGCCCCGGGCTTCACAATGAGCAGTTCTTC.